One and the same sample provided the 23 T cell receptor beta chains below, sequenced in a study of cytomegalovirus exposure and HLA in healthy donors. The PCR employed 60 Vbeta primers together with 13 Jbeta primers. Profiled with immunoSEQ multiplex PCR; TCRdb holds only in-frame clones, not every one. Its listing shows some 130,000 clones. What was sequenced was PBMCs. These receptors originate from a woman in her fifties or sixties in good health and CMV-seronegative.

V and J are TRBV5-1 and TRBJ2-7; TRBD2 is a possible D gene (6 bases). Germline V CDR1 and CDR2: SGHRS, YFSETQ. The CDR3 has 17 amino acids. V was cut by 0 bases and J by 3 bases, with 19 bases left in between. The CDR3 DNA reads as TGCGCCAGCAGCTTGGGCCTTTCCGGGACTGCCCTCTACGAGCAGTACTTC. It yields the protein CASSLGLSGTALYEQYF.

The chain is built from TRBV21-1 and TRBJ2-3; the table calls TRBD2, which could not be checked here. TRBV21-1 is designated a pseudogene. The CDR3 runs 16 residues. CDR3 loop: CASSATEGTRTDTQYF. The CDR3 bases are TGTGCCAGCAGCGCCACGGAGGGGACCCGCACAGATACGCAGTATTTT.

The chain is built from TRBV28 and TRBJ1-1; D unresolved. V was trimmed by 3 bases and J by 0 bases, leaving 8 bases between them. This CDR3 has 14 residues. Germline values: CDR1 MDHEN, CDR2 SYDVKM. CDR3: CASSFHSLNTEAFF. As DNA, the CDR3 is TGTGCCAGCAGTTTTCACAGCCTGAACACTGAAGCTTTCTTT.

The chain couples TRBV28 to TRBJ2-1, with D possibly being TRBD2 (6 bases). V lost 5 bases, J lost 4 bases, and 15 bases lay in between. Germline-derived CDR1 and CDR2 are MDHEN and SYDVKM. CDR3 length equals 15 residues. The CDR3 spells CASSNSGARYNEQFF. For the CDR3, the DNA is TGTGCCAGCAGTAATAGCGGAGCCCGGTACAATGAGCAGTTCTTC.

The gene calls are TRBV30 and TRBJ1-4; 7 bases agree with TRBD1. Losses at the gene ends were 4 bases for V and 2 bases for J; bases not matched to a gene: 4. CDR3 length: 14 residues. Germline V CDR1 and CDR2: GTSNPN, SVGIG (reference sequence). The CDR3 nucleotides read TGTGCCTGGAAAAGGGGGCGGACTAATGAAAAACTGTTTTTT. Translating gives CAWKRGRTNEKLFF.

The CDR3: CASSRDRVSLYSNQPQHF. The CDR3 bases are TGTGCCAGCAGCCGGGACAGGGTCTCTCTGTATAGCAATCAGCCCCAGCATTTT. The chain has TRBV28 and TRBJ1-5; 9 nucleotides agree with TRBD1. CDR1 is MDHEN, CDR2 SYDVKM, per germline. The CDR3 runs to 18 residues. J was trimmed by 0 bases and V by 6 bases; bases with no gene match: 12.

This chain joins TRBV2 and TRBJ2-7; a possible D gene is TRBD2 (5 bases). Germline lookup yields CDR1 SNHLY and CDR2 FYNNEI. V was trimmed by 7 bases and J by 3 bases, leaving 10 bases between them. The CDR3 covers 12 residues. The CDR3 nucleotides read TGTGCCAGCAAGCGAGAGGGCTACGAGCAGTACTTC. Its protein is CASKREGYEQYF.

This chain uses TRBV11-2 with TRBJ1-1; D is unresolved. CDR1 and CDR2 from the germline V gene are SGHAT and FQNNGV. V was pared by 5 bases and J by 1 base, with 17 bases between. The length of the CDR3 is 16 residues. The CDR3 bases are TGTGCCAGCAGCCCGCCGGGCGCGGGTACGAACACTGAAGCTTTCTTT. This sequence encodes CASSPPGAGTNTEAFF. Based on the CDR3 plus reference TRBV11-2 and TRBJ1-1, the full variable domain is EAGVAQSPRYKIIEKRQSVAFWCNPISGHATLYWYQQILGQGPKLLIQFQNNGVVDDSQLPKDRFSAERLKGVDSTLKIQPAKLEDSAVYLCASSPPGAGTNTEAFFGQGTRLTVV.

V gene TRBV2 combines with J gene TRBJ1-3; maybe TRBD1 (5 bases). CDR3 length: 15 amino acids. Germline assignment: CDR1 SNHLY and CDR2 FYNNEI. V was clipped by 3 bases and J by 2 bases, with 11 bases between them. The CDR3 spells CASSDRGETGNTIYF. CDR3 nucleotides: TGTGCCAGCAGTGATCGGGGGGAAACTGGAAACACCATATATTTT.

The chain combines TRBV28 with TRBJ2-3, with a tentative D call TRBD2 (5 bases). CDR1 and CDR2 (germline): MDHEN, SYDVKM. The CDR3 runs to 13 residues. Trimming removed 7 bases from V and 2 bases from J, with 10 bases in between. The CDR3 region has the DNA TGTGCCAGCATGGACTCTAACACAGATACGCAGTATTTT. It specifies CASMDSNTDTQYF.

CDR3 coding DNA: TGCAGCGTTGAAGATCCTGGCGGGACCTACAATGAGCAGTTCTTC. Its protein is CSVEDPGGTYNEQFF. The rearrangement links TRBV29-1 to TRBJ2-1; TRBD2 is a possible D gene (6 bases). The CDR3 has 15 amino acids. Germline loops: CDR1 SQVTM, CDR2 ANQGSEA. V lost 0 bases and J lost 2, with 11 bases in between.

The rearrangement links TRBV27 to TRBJ1-3; TRBD1 matches at 9 bases. Trimming cost V 4 bases and J 7 bases; bases outside gene matches: 8. The V gene's germline CDR1 is MNHEY and CDR2 SMNVEV (reference sequence). This CDR3 contains 15 residues. The CDR3 DNA is TGTGCCAGCAGTTCCCACACAGGGGGCTGGAACACCATATATTTT. Translating gives CASSSHTGGWNTIYF.

As DNA, the CDR3 is TGTGCCAGTAGTATCCGGGACACCCCTAACTATGGCTACACCTTC. It translates to CASSIRDTPNYGYTF. The chain combines TRBV19 with TRBJ1-2; tentative D call: TRBD1 (6 bases). With 3 bases removed from V and 0 bases from J, the gap between germline ends came to 11 bases. CDR1 is LNHDA, CDR2 SQIVND, per germline (reference sequence). This CDR3 has 15 amino acids.

The rearrangement uses TRBV27 and TRBJ2-7; D gene uncertain. Germline assignment: CDR1 MNHEY and CDR2 SMNVEV (reference sequence). The CDR3 contains 13 residues. The V gene lost 5 bases and the J gene lost 0 bases, with 8 bases spanning the gap. DNA for the CDR3: TGTGCCAGCAGTCCGCAGGCCTCCTACGAGCAGTACTTC. Translating gives CASSPQASYEQYF.

The chain couples TRBV10-3 to TRBJ2-1; 7 positions match TRBD1. The CDR3 is 13 amino acids. After removal of 2 bases from V and 6 bases from J, the junction contained 1 base not matched to a gene. Germline values: CDR1 ENHRY, CDR2 SYGVKD. The CDR3 loop reads CAISERQGNEQFF. In DNA, the CDR3 is TGTGCCATCAGTGAGCGACAGGGCAATGAGCAGTTCTTC.

This chain joins TRBV28 and TRBJ1-1; D is unclear. The CDR3 totals 15 residues. Germline V CDR1 and CDR2: MDHEN, SYDVKM. V was clipped by 3 bases and J by 1 base, with 12 bases between them. In DNA form, the CDR3 reads TGTGCCAGCAGTTTCGAGACATCGAGGAACACTGAAGCTTTCTTT. Protein product: CASSFETSRNTEAFF.

The V gene is TRBV28, the J gene TRBJ2-5, with D perhaps matching TRBD1 (6 bases). The end of the DNA aligns better with TRBJ2-7, so the J call may be wrong. The CDR3 covers 14 residues. The germline gives CDR1 MDHEN, CDR2 SYDVKM. CDR3 DNA sequence: TGTGCCAGCAGCCCTGCCGGGACATCCTACGAGCAGTACTTC. Protein: CASSPAGTSYEQYF.

The chain combines TRBV11-2 with TRBJ2-3; 8 bases align to TRBD1. CDR3 length equals 17 residues. The germline V gene has CDR1 SGHAT and CDR2 FQNNGV. V gave up 1 base and J gave up 6 bases; unmatched junction bases: 12. In DNA form, the CDR3 reads TGTGCCAGCAGCTTAGCCGGACAGGGTGGAAAAAGGGATACGCAGTATTTT. Translation gives CASSLAGQGGKRDTQYF.

This chain uses TRBV10-1 with TRBJ1-1, with 10 bases that match TRBD1. Trimming removed 5 bases from V and 4 bases from J; junction bases left unmatched: 4. This CDR3 is built from 14 residues. Germline CDR1 is WNHNN and CDR2 is SYGVQD (reference sequence). CDR3 region: CASSPGTGATEAFF. CDR3 bases: TGCGCCAGCAGTCCCGGGACAGGGGCCACTGAAGCTTTCTTT.

V and J are TRBV7-9 and TRBJ1-2, with TRBD1 identical over 8 bases. Trimming at V came to 4 bases and at J to 3 bases, leaving 7 bases not matched to a gene. Germline assignment: CDR1 SEHNR and CDR2 FQNEAQ (reference sequence). This CDR3 is 15 amino acids long. This CDR3 reads CASSSSPTGDYGYTF. CDR3 nucleotide sequence: TGTGCCAGCAGCTCCTCCCCGACAGGGGACTATGGCTACACCTTC. Variable domain in full (rest from reference TRBV7-9 and TRBJ1-2): DTGVSQNPRHKITKRGQNVTFRCDPISEHNRLYWYRQTLGQGPEFLTYFQNEAQLEKSRLLSDRFSAERPKGSFSTLEIQRTEQGDSAMYLCASSSSPTGDYGYTFGSGTRLTVV.

The genes are TRBV9 and TRBJ2-1, with 10 bases lining up with TRBD2. This CDR3 contains 16 residues. With V trimmed by 0 bases and J by 13 bases, 13 bases remained unmatched. Germline V gives CDR1 SGDLS, CDR2 YYNGEE. DNA of the CDR3: TGTGCCAGCAGCGTAGGTCCAGCGGGGGGGCCATTCGGACAGTTCTTC. Residues: CASSVGPAGGPFGQFF. The entire variable domain, with the rest obtained from reference TRBV9 and TRBJ2-1, is as follows: DSGVTQTPKHLITATGQRVTLRCSPRSGDLSVYWYQQSLDQGLQFLIQYYNGEERAKGNILERFSAQQFPDLHSELNLSSLELGDSALYFCASSVGPAGGPFGQFFGPGTRLTVL.

This chain connects TRBV19 to TRBJ1-6; 12 bases are a match to TRBD1. CDR3 length: 16 residues. The trim removed 6 bases at V and 6 bases at J, leaving 6 bases unmatched. The germline CDR1 and CDR2 sequences are LNHDA and SQIVND (reference sequence). The CDR3 DNA follows: TGTGCCAGTAGGGACCGGGACAGGGGGCCTAATTCACCCCTCCACTTT. Its protein product is CASRDRDRGPNSPLHF. Full variable domain (missing parts from reference TRBV19 and TRBJ1-6): DGGITQSPKYLFRKEGQNVTLSCEQNLNHDAMYWYRQDPGQGLRLIYYSQIVNDFQKGDIAEGYSVSREKKESFPLTVTSAQKNPTAFYLCASRDRDRGPNSPLHFGNGTRLTVT.

The chain couples TRBV6-1 to TRBJ1-1, with D uncertain. Deletions cut 7 bases from V and 4 bases from J, with 13 bases between. CDR1 is MNHNS and CDR2 is SASEGT in the germline V gene. This CDR3 has 13 residues. As DNA, the CDR3 is TGTGCCAGCATTCCAAGGAGTAGCACTGAAGCTTTCTTT. Its translation is CASIPRSSTEAFF.